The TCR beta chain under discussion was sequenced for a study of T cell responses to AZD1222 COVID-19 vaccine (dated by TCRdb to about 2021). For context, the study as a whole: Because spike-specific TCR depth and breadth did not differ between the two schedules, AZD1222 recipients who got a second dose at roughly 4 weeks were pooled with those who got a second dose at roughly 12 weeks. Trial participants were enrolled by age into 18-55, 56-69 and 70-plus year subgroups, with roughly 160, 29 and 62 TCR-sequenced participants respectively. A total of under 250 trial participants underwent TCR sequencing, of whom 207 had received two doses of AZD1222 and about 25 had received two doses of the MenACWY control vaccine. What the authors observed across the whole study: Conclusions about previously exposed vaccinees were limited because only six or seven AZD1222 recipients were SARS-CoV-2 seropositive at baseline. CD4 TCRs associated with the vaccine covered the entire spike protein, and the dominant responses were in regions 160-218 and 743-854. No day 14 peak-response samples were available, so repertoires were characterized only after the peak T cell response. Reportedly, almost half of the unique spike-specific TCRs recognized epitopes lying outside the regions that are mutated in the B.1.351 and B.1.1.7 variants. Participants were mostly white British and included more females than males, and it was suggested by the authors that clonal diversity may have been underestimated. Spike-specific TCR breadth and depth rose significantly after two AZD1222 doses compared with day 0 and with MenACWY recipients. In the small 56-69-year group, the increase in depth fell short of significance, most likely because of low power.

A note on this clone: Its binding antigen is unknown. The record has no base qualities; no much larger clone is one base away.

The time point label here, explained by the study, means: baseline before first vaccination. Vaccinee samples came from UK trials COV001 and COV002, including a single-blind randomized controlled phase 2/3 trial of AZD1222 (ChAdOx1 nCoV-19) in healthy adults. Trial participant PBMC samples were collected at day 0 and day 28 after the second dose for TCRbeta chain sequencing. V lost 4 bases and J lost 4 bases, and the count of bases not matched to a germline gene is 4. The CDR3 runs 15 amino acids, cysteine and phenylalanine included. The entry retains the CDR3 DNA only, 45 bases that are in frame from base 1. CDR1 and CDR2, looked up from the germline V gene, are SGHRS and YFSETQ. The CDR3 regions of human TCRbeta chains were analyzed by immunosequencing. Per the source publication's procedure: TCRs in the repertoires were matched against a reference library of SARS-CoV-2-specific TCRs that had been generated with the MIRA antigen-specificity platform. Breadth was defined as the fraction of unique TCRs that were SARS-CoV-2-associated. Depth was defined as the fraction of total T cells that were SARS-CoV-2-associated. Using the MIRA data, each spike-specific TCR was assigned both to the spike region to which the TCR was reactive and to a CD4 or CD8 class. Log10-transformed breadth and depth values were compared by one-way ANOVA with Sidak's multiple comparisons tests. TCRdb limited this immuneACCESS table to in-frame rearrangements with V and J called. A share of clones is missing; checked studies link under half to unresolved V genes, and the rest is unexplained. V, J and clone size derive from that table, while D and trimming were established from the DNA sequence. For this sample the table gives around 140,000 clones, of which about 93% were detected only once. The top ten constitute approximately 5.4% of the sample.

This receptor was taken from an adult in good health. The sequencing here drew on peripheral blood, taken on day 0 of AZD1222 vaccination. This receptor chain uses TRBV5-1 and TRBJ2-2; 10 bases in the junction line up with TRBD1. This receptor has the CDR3 CASSHRTGGTGELFF. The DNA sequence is TGCGCCAGCAGCCATCGGACAGGGGGCACCGGGGAGCTGTTTTTT.